The subject of this entry is one T cell receptor beta chain. The data are from a study of blood T cells in healthy people across ages. The CDR3 runs to 13 residues. The germline V gene has CDR1 SQVTM and CDR2 ANQGSEA. Trimming cost V 7 bases and J 4 bases, with 16 bases left between them. A second PCR of 7 to 11 cycles used a sample-barcoded 5' primer and a J-beta primer mix. MiXCR, run by TCRdb on the 5' RACE reads, gives a single entry per CDR3 protein. The profile shows 790,000 or so distinct CDR3 sequences, about 45% of them singletons. The chain has TRBV29-1 and TRBJ1-1, with D tentatively TRBD1 (6 bases). This clonotype originated in a man older than 75 in good health. Sequenced input: blood. The CDR3 spells CSAKTGGLTEAFF. The CDR3 nucleotides read TGCAGCGCCAAGACAGGAGGGCTCACTGAAGCTTTCTTT.